A selection of T cell receptor beta chains follows, all from one sample in a study of cytomegalovirus exposure and HLA in healthy donors. Libraries were prepared by immunoSEQ multiplex PCR; TCRdb keeps only in-frame clonotypes and omits some of them. The table records 150,000 or so clones, more than 70% of them present only once. Sample: PBMCs. These TCRs come from a male donor in good health and CMV-seronegative. The CDR3 runs from the conserved cysteine through the conserved F or W. The D gene is left open where the match is weak. A clone size is listed for some rows: how often the clone was seen (once, few, many), or a class if it is expanded.

clone size,J gene,V gene,D gene,CDR3 protein,CDR3 DNA
NA,TRBJ2-7,TRBV27,NA,CASSLSRGSLTYEQYF,TGTGCCAGCAGTTTATCGAGGGGGAGTCTAACCTACGAGCAGTACTTC
NA,TRBJ2-3,TRBV7-2,NA,CASSFRGLADTQYF,TGTGCCAGCAGCTTCAGAGGGCTCGCAGATACGCAGTATTTT
NA,TRBJ1-2,TRBV19,TRBD1,CASNDRASADYGYTF,TGTGCCAGTAACGACAGGGCCTCAGCGGACTATGGCTACACCTTC
NA,TRBJ2-4,TRBV1,NA,CTRPVIQYF,TGCACCAGACCAGTGATTCAGTACTTC
NA,TRBJ2-7,TRBV4-1,TRBD2,CASSQTLAGPGEQYF,TGCGCCAGCAGCCAAACCCTAGCGGGGCCGGGAGAGCAGTACTTC
NA,TRBJ1-1,TRBV10-3,TRBD1,CAISGTGNTEAFF,TGTGCCATCAGTGGGACAGGGAACACTGAAGCTTTCTTT
NA,TRBJ2-7,TRBV28,TRBD2,CASIPGGAYEQYF,TGTGCCAGCATCCCGGGGGGGGCTTACGAGCAGTACTTC
NA,TRBJ1-4,TRBV28,NA,CASSPNRGRAEKLFF,TGTGCCAGCAGTCCGAATAGGGGGAGGGCTGAAAAACTGTTTTTT
NA,TRBJ2-1,TRBV5-4,NA,CASSLVAGNNEQFF,TGTGCCAGCAGCTTGGTTGCGGGTAACAATGAGCAGTTCTTC
once,TRBJ2-1,TRBV28,NA,CASSFPGHPIQFF,TGTGCCAGCAGTTTCCCGGGACATCCTATACAGTTCTTC
once,TRBJ1-1,TRBV9,NA,CASSVEGMNTEAFF,TGTGCCAGCAGCGTCGAGGGAATGAACACTGAAGCTTTCTTT
NA,TRBJ2-3,TRBV19,TRBD2,CASSMKLAGGPTDTQYF,TGTGCCAGTAGTATGAAACTAGCGGGGGGGCCAACAGATACGCAGTATTTT
NA,TRBJ2-3,TRBV5-1,TRBD1,CASSPTGDSTDTQYF,TGCGCCAGCAGCCCGACAGGGGATAGCACAGATACGCAGTATTTT
NA,TRBJ2-2,TRBV18,TRBD1,CASSALTGSTGELFF,TGTGCCAGCTCAGCCCTGACAGGGAGCACCGGGGAGCTGTTTTTT
NA,TRBJ1-3,TRBV2,NA,CASSRMGASGLTGNTIYF,TGTGCCAGCAGTCGGATGGGTGCTTCTGGACTTACTGGAAACACCATATATTTT
NA,TRBJ1-3,TRBV4-1,TRBD1,CASSQTRKGQGFSGNTIYF,TGCGCCAGCAGCCAGACTAGAAAGGGACAGGGCTTCTCTGGAAACACCATATATTTT
NA,TRBJ1-2,TRBV29-1,TRBD1,CSVTGGDYGYTF,TGCAGCGTCACAGGGGGGGACTATGGCTACACCTTC
NA,TRBJ1-5,TRBV6-6,TRBD1,CASTKGTGNQPQHF,TGTGCCAGCACGAAAGGGACAGGCAATCAGCCCCAGCATTTT
few,TRBJ1-2,TRBV19,TRBD1,CATALQGAAYGYTF,TGTGCCACCGCCCTACAGGGGGCTGCCTATGGCTACACCTTC
NA,TRBJ2-5,TRBV6-5,NA,CASSRTPTGQETQYF,TGTGCCAGCAGTCGAACACCGACAGGCCAAGAGACCCAGTACTTC
NA,TRBJ1-5,TRBV28,NA,CASSLPIRTVSNQPQHF,TGTGCCAGCAGTTTACCAATCCGGACAGTTTCAAATCAGCCCCAGCATTTT
NA,TRBJ1-2,TRBV2,NA,CASGEGGLLSNYGYTF,TGTGCCAGCGGTGAAGGAGGGCTTCTCTCTAACTATGGCTACACCTTC
NA,TRBJ1-4,TRBV6-5,NA,CASRITGSEKLFF,TGTGCCAGCAGGATTACAGGGAGTGAAAAACTGTTTTTT
NA,TRBJ2-7,TRBV9,NA,CASSVGGSYEQYF,TGTGCCAGCAGCGTAGGAGGCAGCTACGAGCAGTACTTC
NA,TRBJ2-1,TRBV27,TRBD2,CASSPPPRLAGALEQFF,TGTGCCAGCAGCCCCCCGCCCCGACTAGCGGGAGCCCTAGAGCAGTTCTTC
few,TRBJ1-3,TRBV19,NA,CARRETPEEGNTIYF,TGTGCCCGCCGGGAGACTCCCGAGGAAGGAAACACCATATATTTT
once,TRBJ1-2,TRBV2,NA,CASSERQVYGYTF,TGTGCCAGCAGTGAGAGGCAAGTCTATGGCTACACCTTC
NA,TRBJ2-1,TRBV20-1,NA,CSGQRNEQFF,TGCAGTGGTCAGCGTAATGAGCAGTTCTTC
NA,TRBJ1-1,TRBV6-5,TRBD1,CATIFPGGAEAFF,TGTGCCACCATCTTTCCAGGGGGCGCGGAAGCTTTCTTT
NA,TRBJ2-5,TRBV19,NA,CASSIQGLQETQYF,TGTGCCAGTAGTATTCAGGGCCTCCAAGAGACCCAGTACTTC
NA,TRBJ1-4,TRBV18,NA,CASSPQSWGYEKLFF,TGTGCCAGCTCACCCCAATCATGGGGCTATGAAAAACTGTTTTTT
NA,TRBJ1-2,TRBV2,NA,CASSIQNNYGYTF,TGTGCCAGCAGTATACAGAACAACTATGGCTACACCTTC
NA,TRBJ2-3,TRBV5-1,NA,CASSLGGGSDTQYF,TGCGCCAGCAGCTTGGGTGGGGGCTCAGATACGCAGTATTTT
NA,TRBJ2-7,TRBV2,TRBD2,CTIGTSGVPYEQYF,TGTACCATCGGGACTAGCGGGGTTCCCTACGAGCAGTACTTC
NA,TRBJ1-5,TRBV2,TRBD1,CASSLRGQGDQPQHF,TGTGCCAGCAGCCTTCGGGGACAGGGCGATCAGCCCCAGCATTTT
NA,TRBJ2-7,TRBV5-4,TRBD1,CASSYPGQSFYEQYF,TGTGCCAGCAGCTACCCGGGACAGAGTTTTTACGAGCAGTACTTC
NA,TRBJ2-7,TRBV29-1,TRBD2,CSVVPGLAGNYEQYF,TGCAGCGTTGTCCCGGGACTAGCGGGAAACTACGAGCAGTACTTC
once,TRBJ2-3,TRBV20-1,NA,CSARGANTQYF,TGCAGTGCTAGAGGCGCAAATACGCAGTATTTT
NA,TRBJ2-5,TRBV9,TRBD2,CASSVGKSGGVQETQYF,TGTGCCAGCAGCGTAGGTAAAAGCGGGGGGGTCCAAGAGACCCAGTACTTC
once,TRBJ1-1,TRBV7-9,NA,CASNQGAGESRTEAFF,TGTGCCAGCAACCAAGGGGCAGGGGAATCGAGGACTGAAGCTTTCTTT
NA,TRBJ2-7,TRBV5-1,TRBD1,CASRGTGKSSGEQYF,TGCGCCAGCAGGGGGACAGGGAAGTCGTCTGGCGAGCAGTACTTC
NA,TRBJ2-2,TRBV7-6,NA,CASSPISGDTGELFF,TGTGCCAGCAGCCCGATTAGCGGAGACACCGGGGAGCTGTTTTTT
NA,TRBJ2-3,TRBV5-1,NA,CASSLERLVPDTQYF,TGCGCCAGCAGCTTGGAGAGACTAGTGCCAGATACGCAGTATTTT
NA,TRBJ1-1,TRBV29-1,NA,CSVEDRGTEAFF,TGCAGCGTTGAAGATCGGGGCACTGAAGCTTTCTTT
NA,TRBJ2-7,TRBV4-3,TRBD2,CASSRASGGRYEQYF,TGCGCCAGCAGCCGCGCTAGCGGGGGGAGATACGAGCAGTACTTC
NA,TRBJ1-1,TRBV6-6,NA,CASSYGSDTEAFF,TGTGCCAGCAGTTACGGCAGCGACACTGAAGCTTTCTTT
once,TRBJ2-3,TRBV9,NA,CASRKAVTDTQYF,TGTGCCAGCAGGAAGGCGGTCACAGATACGCAGTATTTT
NA,TRBJ2-3,TRBV27,TRBD2,CASTRRGGADTQYF,TGTGCCAGCACCCGACGGGGGGGCGCAGATACGCAGTATTTT
NA,TRBJ1-2,TRBV2,TRBD1,CASSAGGNGYTF,TGTGCCAGCAGTGCAGGGGGTAATGGCTACACCTTC
NA,TRBJ1-1,TRBV29-1,NA,CSVVGQPNTEAFF,TGCAGCGTTGTCGGACAGCCGAACACTGAAGCTTTCTTT